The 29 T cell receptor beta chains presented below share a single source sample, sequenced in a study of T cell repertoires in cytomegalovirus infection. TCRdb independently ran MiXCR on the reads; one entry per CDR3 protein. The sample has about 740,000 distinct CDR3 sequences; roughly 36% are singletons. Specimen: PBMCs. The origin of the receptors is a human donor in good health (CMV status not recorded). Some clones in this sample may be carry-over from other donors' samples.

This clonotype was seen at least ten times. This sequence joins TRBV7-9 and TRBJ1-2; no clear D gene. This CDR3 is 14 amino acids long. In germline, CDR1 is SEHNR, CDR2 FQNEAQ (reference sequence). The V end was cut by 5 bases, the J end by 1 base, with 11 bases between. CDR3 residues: CASSPPGDNYGYTF. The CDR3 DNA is TGTGCCAGCAGCCCGCCCGGGGATAACTATGGCTACACCTTC.

CDR3 sequence (DNA): TGTGCCAGTGGACAGGGACTAGGTGGCTACACCTTC. This encodes CASGQGLGGYTF. This rearrangement joins TRBV6-8 to TRBJ1-2, with 8 bases aligning to TRBD1. The CDR3 has 12 residues. The germline V gene has CDR1 MNHGY and CDR2 SAAAGT. V lost 9 bases to trimming and J lost 7 bases; unmatched junction nucleotides: 7.

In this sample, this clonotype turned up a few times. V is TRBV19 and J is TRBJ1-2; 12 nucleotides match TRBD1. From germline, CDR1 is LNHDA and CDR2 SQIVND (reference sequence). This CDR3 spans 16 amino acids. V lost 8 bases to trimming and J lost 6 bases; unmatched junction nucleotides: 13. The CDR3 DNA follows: TGTGCCAGTGGGGAAGCCGGGACAGGGGGCGCGGATGGCTACACCTTC. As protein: CASGEAGTGGADGYTF.

The CDR3 spells CASSPSTGATPLHF. DNA of the CDR3: TGTGCCAGCAGTCCTTCGACGGGAGCTACACCCCTCCACTTT. The chain combines TRBV6-1 with TRBJ1-6; D remains ambiguous. CDR1 and CDR2 (germline): MNHNS, SASEGT. V lost 5 bases and J 11 bases, leaving 16 bases between the germline ends. The CDR3 covers 14 residues.

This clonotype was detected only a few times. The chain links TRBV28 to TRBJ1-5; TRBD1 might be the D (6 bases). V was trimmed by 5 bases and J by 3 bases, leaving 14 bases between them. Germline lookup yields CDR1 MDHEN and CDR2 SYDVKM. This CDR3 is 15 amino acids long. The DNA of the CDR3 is TGTGCCAGCAGTCTCCTGACAGGCGACAATCAGCCCCAGCATTTT. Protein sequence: CASSLLTGDNQPQHF.

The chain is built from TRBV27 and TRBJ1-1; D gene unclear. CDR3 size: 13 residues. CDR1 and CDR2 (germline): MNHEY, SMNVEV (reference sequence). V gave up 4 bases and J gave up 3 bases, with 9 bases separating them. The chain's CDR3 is CASSWSSYTEAFF. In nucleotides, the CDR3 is TGTGCCAGCAGTTGGAGCAGCTACACTGAAGCTTTCTTT.

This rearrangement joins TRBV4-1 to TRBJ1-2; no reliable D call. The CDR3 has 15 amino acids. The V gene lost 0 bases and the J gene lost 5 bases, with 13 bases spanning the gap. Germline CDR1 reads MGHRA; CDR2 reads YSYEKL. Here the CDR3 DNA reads TGCGCCAGCAGCCAAGAAGACACGGTTGGATATGGCTACACCTTC. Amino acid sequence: CASSQEDTVGYGYTF.

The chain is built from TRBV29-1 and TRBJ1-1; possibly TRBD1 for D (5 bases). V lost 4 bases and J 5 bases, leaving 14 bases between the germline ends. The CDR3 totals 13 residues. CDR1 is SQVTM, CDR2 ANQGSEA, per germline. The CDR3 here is CSVVGTLGTEAFF. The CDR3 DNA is TGCAGCGTTGTTGGGACCCTGGGAACTGAAGCTTTCTTT.

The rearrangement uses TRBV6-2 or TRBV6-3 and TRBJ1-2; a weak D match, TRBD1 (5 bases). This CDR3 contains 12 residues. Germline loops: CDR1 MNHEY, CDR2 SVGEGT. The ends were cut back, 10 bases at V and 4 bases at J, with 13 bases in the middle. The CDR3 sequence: CATCPGGYGYTF. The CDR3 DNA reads TGTGCCACCTGTCCCGGGGGCTATGGCTACACCTTC.

CDR3 in DNA: TGTGCCAGCAGTCGTCAGACCGGGCTAAGCTCCTACGAGCAGTACTTC. As protein: CASSRQTGLSSYEQYF. The chain links TRBV12-3 or TRBV12-4 to TRBJ2-7; D is unresolved. This CDR3 has 16 residues. V lost 5 bases and J lost 0, with 17 bases in between.

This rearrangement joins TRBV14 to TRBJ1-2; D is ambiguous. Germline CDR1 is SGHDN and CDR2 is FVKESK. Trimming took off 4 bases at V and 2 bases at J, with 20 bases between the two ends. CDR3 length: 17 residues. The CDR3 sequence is CASSPHRGQDENYGYTF. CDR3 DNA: TGTGCCAGCAGCCCCCACCGAGGGCAGGACGAGAACTATGGCTACACCTTC.

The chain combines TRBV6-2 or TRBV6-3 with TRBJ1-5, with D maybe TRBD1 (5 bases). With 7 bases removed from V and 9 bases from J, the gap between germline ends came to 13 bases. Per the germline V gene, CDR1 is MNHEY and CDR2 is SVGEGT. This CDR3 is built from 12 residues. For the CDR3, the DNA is TGTGCCAGCACAGGGCAGGGAGGGCCCCAGCATTTT. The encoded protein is CASTGQGGPQHF.

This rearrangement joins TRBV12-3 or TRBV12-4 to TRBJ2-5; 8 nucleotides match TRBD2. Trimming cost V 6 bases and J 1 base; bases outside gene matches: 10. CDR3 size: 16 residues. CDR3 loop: CASSFTSGAIQETQYF. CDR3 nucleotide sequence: TGTGCCAGCAGCTTTACTAGCGGAGCGATCCAAGAGACCCAGTACTTC.

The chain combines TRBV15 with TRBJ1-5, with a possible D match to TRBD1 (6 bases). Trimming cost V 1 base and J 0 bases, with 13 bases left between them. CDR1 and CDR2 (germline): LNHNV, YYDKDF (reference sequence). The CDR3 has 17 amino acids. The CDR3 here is CATSRVRQEYSNQPQHF. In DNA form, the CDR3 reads TGTGCCACCAGCAGAGTTCGACAGGAGTATAGCAATCAGCCCCAGCATTTT.

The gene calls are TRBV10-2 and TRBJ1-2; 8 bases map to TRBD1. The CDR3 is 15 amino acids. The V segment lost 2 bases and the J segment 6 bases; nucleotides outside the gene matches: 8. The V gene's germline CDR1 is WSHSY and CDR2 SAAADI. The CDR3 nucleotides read TGCGCCAGCAGTGAGAGGAGGACAGGGACGGATGGCTACACCTTC. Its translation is CASSERRTGTDGYTF.

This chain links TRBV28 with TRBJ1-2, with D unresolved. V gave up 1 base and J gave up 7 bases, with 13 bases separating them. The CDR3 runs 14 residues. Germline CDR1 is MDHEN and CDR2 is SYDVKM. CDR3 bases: TGTGCCAGCAGTTTATCAGTGATAGGAAGTGGCTACACCTTC. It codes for CASSLSVIGSGYTF.

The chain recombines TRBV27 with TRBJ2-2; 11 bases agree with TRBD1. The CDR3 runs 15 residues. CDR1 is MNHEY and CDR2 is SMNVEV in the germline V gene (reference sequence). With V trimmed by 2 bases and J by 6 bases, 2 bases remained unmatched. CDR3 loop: CASSLRDRGSGELFF. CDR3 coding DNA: TGTGCCAGCAGTTTACGGGACAGGGGGTCCGGGGAGCTGTTTTTT.

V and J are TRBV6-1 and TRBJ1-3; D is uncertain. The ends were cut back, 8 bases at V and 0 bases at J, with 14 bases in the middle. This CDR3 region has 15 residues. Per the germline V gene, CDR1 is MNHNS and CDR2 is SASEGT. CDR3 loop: CASRPSWGSGNTIYF. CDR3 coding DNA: TGTGCCAGCCGCCCCTCGTGGGGCTCTGGAAACACCATATATTTT.

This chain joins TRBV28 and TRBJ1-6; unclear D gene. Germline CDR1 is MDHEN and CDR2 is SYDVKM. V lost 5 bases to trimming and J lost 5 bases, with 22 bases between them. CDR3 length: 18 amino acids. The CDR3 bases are TGTGCCAGCAGTCCGTCCGGGATCGGCGGACGAAATAATTCACCCCTCCACTTT. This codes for CASSPSGIGGRNNSPLHF.

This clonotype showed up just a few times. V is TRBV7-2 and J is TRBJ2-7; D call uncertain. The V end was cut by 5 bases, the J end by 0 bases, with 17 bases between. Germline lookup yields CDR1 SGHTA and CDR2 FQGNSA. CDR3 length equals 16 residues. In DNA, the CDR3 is TGTGCCAGCAGCCCCGTCCACGGCGGAAACTCCTACGAGCAGTACTTC. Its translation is CASSPVHGGNSYEQYF.

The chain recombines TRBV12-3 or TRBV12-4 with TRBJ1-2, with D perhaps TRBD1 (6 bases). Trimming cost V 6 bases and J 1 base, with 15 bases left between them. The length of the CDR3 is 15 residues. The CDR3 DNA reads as TGTGCCAGCAGGAGGGGGGGGCGACATAACTATGGCTACACCTTC. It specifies CASRRGGRHNYGYTF.

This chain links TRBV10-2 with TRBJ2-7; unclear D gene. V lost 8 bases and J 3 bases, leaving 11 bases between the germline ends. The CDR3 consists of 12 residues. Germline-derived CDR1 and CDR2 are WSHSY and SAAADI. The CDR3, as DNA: TGCGCCAGCGGGATAGACATCTACGAGCAGTACTTC. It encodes CASGIDIYEQYF.

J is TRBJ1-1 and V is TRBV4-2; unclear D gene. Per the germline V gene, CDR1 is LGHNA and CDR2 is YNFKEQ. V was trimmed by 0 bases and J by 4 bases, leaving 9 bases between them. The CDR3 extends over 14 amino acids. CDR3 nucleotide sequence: TGTGCCAGCAGCCAAGATAGGTCGGGCACTGAAGCTTTCTTT. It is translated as CASSQDRSGTEAFF.

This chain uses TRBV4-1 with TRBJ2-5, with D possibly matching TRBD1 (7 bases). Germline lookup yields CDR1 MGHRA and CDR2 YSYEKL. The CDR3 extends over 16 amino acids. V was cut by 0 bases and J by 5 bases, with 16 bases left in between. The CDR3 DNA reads TGCGCCAGCAGCCAAGAGGGAGGACAGGCGTCGGAGACCCAGTACTTC. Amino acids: CASSQEGGQASETQYF.

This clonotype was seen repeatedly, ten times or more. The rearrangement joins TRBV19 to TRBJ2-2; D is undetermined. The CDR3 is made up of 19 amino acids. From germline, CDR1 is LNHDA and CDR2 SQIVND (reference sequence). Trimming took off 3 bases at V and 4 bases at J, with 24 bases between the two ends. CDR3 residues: CASSIRAQTGQIGTGELFF. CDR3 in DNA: TGTGCCAGTAGTATCCGCGCTCAAACGGGCCAAATCGGCACCGGGGAGCTGTTTTTT.

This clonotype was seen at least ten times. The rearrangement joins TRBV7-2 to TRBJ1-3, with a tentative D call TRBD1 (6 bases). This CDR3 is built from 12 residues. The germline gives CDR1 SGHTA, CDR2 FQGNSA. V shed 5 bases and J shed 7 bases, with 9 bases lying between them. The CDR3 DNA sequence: TGTGCCAGCAGCAGGGGGGGGAACACCATATATTTT. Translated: CASSRGGNTIYF.

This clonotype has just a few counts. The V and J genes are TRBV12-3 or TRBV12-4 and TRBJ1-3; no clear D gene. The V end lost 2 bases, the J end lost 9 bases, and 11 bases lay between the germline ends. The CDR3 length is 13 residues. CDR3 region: CASSLNPPGTIYF. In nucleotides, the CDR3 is TGTGCCAGCAGTTTAAACCCCCCTGGCACCATATATTTT.

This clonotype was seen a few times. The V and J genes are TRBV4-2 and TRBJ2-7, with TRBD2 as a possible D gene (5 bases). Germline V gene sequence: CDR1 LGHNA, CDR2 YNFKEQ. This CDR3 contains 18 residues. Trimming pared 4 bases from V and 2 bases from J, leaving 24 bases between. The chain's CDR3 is CASSLGGIEGPNPYEQYF. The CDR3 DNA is TGTGCCAGCAGCCTCGGTGGGATCGAGGGCCCAAACCCCTACGAGCAGTACTTC.

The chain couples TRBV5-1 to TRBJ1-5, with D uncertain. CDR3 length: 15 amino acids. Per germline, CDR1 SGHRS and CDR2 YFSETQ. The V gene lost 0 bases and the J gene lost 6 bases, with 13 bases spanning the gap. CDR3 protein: CASSLGSGRGQPQHF. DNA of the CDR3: TGCGCCAGCAGCTTGGGTTCTGGTCGAGGTCAGCCCCAGCATTTT.